The T cell receptor beta chain under discussion was sequenced for a study of identical twins. Unique molecular identifiers were present on the cDNA, which also gained a universal primer site by template switching. MiXCR, applied by TCRdb to the 5' RACE reads, yields one record per CDR3 protein. The table lists some 260,000 distinct CDR3 sequences, about an eighth of them singletons, with around 9.5% in the top ten. V gave up 7 bases and J gave up 0 bases, with 9 bases separating them. This CDR3 is 13 amino acids long. Looked up from germline, CDR1 is SGHTA and CDR2 is FQGNSA. Study outcomes and limitations: While abundant cord blood beta clonotypes carried fewer insertions, memory repertoires showed no such pattern. Invariant MAIT and iNKT cells are populations that could partly confound zero-insertion analyses.

Every sampled donor was Caucasian and healthy. This clonotype has only a few counts. Antigen: not known. The sequence was collected from a woman aged 18-35 years in good health. V and J are TRBV7-2 and TRBJ1-1; D ambiguous. What was sequenced was memory (CD45RO+) T cells sorted from blood. In nucleotides, the CDR3 is TGTGCCAGCACGCTGCGGTTGAACACTGAAGCTTTCTTT. It encodes CASTLRLNTEAFF.